This T cell receptor beta chain is drawn from a study of blood T cell repertoires in COVID-19. About the study: T cells, B-cell-depleted T cells, or PBMCs provided the cDNA or gDNA that served as material.

Germline values: CDR1 SQVTM, CDR2 ANQGSEA. The CDR3 totals 13 residues. With V trimmed by 7 bases and J by 2 bases, 5 bases remained unmatched. Clones were read by immunoSEQ multiplex PCR, and TCRdb kept only the in-frame ones, dropping some. Among about 320,000 clones, around 85% were seen once, and the ten largest hold 1.9%. Researchers sorted participants into cohorts using their self-reported clinical history. A COVID-19 case was met by exposed participants within 2 weeks before study entry. The sequencing input was PBMCs or T cells enriched from blood (not recorded which). This sequence originates from a woman aged 25 to 39 who had been exposed to COVID-19. The V gene is TRBV29-1, the J gene TRBJ1-2, with 9 nucleotides matching TRBD1. The chain's CDR3 is CSGYRGLNYGYTF. The CDR3 nucleotides are TGCAGCGGGTACAGGGGGCTGAACTATGGCTACACCTTC.